This T cell receptor beta chain was recovered during a study of early T cells in non-severe SARS-CoV-2 infection. Overall study: Chains from this unsorted whole-blood bulk RNA could not be paired.

The CDR3 consists of 14 residues. CDR1 and CDR2 (germline): SGHRS, YFSETQ. With 0 bases removed from V and 4 bases from J, the gap between germline ends came to 10 bases. The TCR library protocol was used to attach unique molecular identifiers. These identifiers were attached to individual cDNA molecules. Each CDR3 protein is one row after TCRdb ran MiXCR on the 5' RACE reads. The sample records about 80,000 distinct CDR3 sequences, around 13% being singletons. The sequenced sample consisted of whole blood. This sequence joins TRBV5-1 and TRBJ1-2, with a possible D match to TRBD1 (5 bases). The receptor was derived from an adult who was a healthcare worker with PCR-confirmed SARS-CoV-2 infection or an uninfected control (not recorded which). The CDR3, as DNA: TGCGCCAGCAGCTTGGTCCAGGGAGTCTATGGCTACACCTTC. Translating it yields CASSLVQGVYGYTF.